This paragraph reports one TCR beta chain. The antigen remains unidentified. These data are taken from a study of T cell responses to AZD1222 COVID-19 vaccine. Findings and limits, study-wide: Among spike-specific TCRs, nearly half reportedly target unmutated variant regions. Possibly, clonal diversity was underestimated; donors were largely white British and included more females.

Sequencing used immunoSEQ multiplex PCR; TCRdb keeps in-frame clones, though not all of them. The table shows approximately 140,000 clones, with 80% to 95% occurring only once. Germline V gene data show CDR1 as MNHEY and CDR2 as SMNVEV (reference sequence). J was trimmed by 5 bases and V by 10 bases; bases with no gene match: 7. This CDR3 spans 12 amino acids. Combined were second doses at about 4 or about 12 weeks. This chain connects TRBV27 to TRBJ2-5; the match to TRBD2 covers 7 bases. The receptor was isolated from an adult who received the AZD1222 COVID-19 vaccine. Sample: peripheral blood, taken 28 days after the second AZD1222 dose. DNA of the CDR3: TGTGCCACCTCTATGGGAGGGGAGACCCAGTACTTC. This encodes CATSMGGETQYF.